Listed below are T cell receptor beta chains from one sample, sequenced in a study of T cell repertoires in cytomegalovirus infection. MiXCR, run by TCRdb on the reads, gives a single entry per CDR3 protein. Altogether about 770,000 distinct CDR3 sequences are present, 29% being singletons, with the ten largest covering around 12%. No cognate antigen is known for these TCRs. The sample was cultured CD8+ T cells from PBMCs, taken from culture after CMV antigen stimulation. These receptors came from a human donor in good health (CMV status not recorded). Some clones in this sample may be carry-over from other donors' samples. Each CDR3 is given with its conserved first and last residue. Each record gives: clone size, D gene, J gene, V gene, CDR3 protein, CDR3 DNA. The D gene is left open where the match is weak. Not every row has a clone size; where given, it reads once, few, many or a size class.

abundance: NA
d_gene: NA
j_gene: TRBJ1-2
v_gene: TRBV6-4
CDR3aa: CASSDSKSGTAGYTF
CDR3nt: TGTGCCAGCAGTGACTCGAAGTCCGGGACCGCGGGCTACACCTTC

abundance: few
d_gene: NA
j_gene: TRBJ2-3
v_gene: TRBV7-8
CDR3aa: CASSTPGPWDTDTQYF
CDR3nt: TGTGCCAGCAGCACCCCGGGACCCTGGGACACAGATACGCAGTATTTT

abundance: NA
d_gene: TRBD1
j_gene: TRBJ2-3
v_gene: TRBV7-9
CDR3aa: CASTLNDRGNSDTQYF
CDR3nt: TGTGCCAGCACCTTAAACGACAGGGGAAATTCAGATACGCAGTATTTT

abundance: few
d_gene: TRBD2
j_gene: TRBJ2-2
v_gene: TRBV12-3/TRBV12-4
CDR3aa: CASSSAAGGNTGELFF
CDR3nt: TGTGCCAGCAGTTCTGCAGCGGGGGGGAACACCGGGGAGCTGTTTTTT

abundance: NA
d_gene: NA
j_gene: TRBJ2-2
v_gene: TRBV4-1
CDR3aa: CASSQDLGATGELFF
CDR3nt: TGCGCCAGCAGCCAAGATTTGGGGGCCACCGGGGAGCTGTTTTTT

abundance: many
d_gene: TRBD1
j_gene: TRBJ1-2
v_gene: TRBV7-8
CDR3aa: CASSLAGTGDNYGYTF
CDR3nt: TGTGCCAGCAGCTTAGCCGGGACAGGGGATAACTATGGCTACACCTTC

abundance: once
d_gene: NA
j_gene: TRBJ1-1
v_gene: TRBV6-5
CDR3aa: CASSYGGAAEAFF
CDR3nt: TGTGCCAGCAGTTATGGGGGGGCCGCTGAAGCTTTCTTT

abundance: NA
d_gene: NA
j_gene: TRBJ2-3
v_gene: TRBV6-5
CDR3aa: CASSYLTIPGTDTQYF
CDR3nt: TGTGCCAGCAGTTACCTTACCATACCCGGCACAGATACGCAGTATTTT

abundance: NA
d_gene: NA
j_gene: TRBJ1-2
v_gene: TRBV27
CDR3aa: CASSSTELLNYGYTF
CDR3nt: TGTGCCAGCAGTTCTACAGAGCTACTCAACTATGGCTACACCTTC

abundance: few
d_gene: NA
j_gene: TRBJ2-3
v_gene: TRBV27
CDR3aa: CASSYRGYSTDTQYF
CDR3nt: TGTGCCAGCTCCTATAGGGGCTATTCGACAGATACGCAGTATTTT

abundance: many
d_gene: NA
j_gene: TRBJ1-2
v_gene: TRBV7-8
CDR3aa: CASSLAGGPSYGYTF
CDR3nt: TGTGCCAGCAGCTTAGCGGGAGGGCCCAGCTATGGCTACACCTTC

abundance: few
d_gene: NA
j_gene: TRBJ1-2
v_gene: TRBV6-1
CDR3aa: CASSEVLGDYGYTF
CDR3nt: TGTGCCAGCAGTGAAGTTTTGGGCGACTATGGCTACACCTTC

abundance: NA
d_gene: NA
j_gene: TRBJ2-3
v_gene: TRBV19
CDR3aa: CASGIVVGTDTQYF
CDR3nt: TGTGCCAGTGGTATCGTGGTGGGCACAGATACGCAGTATTTT

abundance: NA
d_gene: TRBD1
j_gene: TRBJ2-7
v_gene: TRBV5-4
CDR3aa: CASSVGTGNFYEQYF
CDR3nt: TGTGCCAGCAGCGTTGGGACAGGGAACTTCTACGAGCAGTACTTC

abundance: NA
d_gene: TRBD1
j_gene: TRBJ1-3
v_gene: TRBV7-2
CDR3aa: CASSWGQDLSGNTIYF
CDR3nt: TGTGCCAGCAGCTGGGGACAGGACCTCTCTGGAAACACCATATATTTT

abundance: NA
d_gene: NA
j_gene: TRBJ2-4
v_gene: TRBV7-9
CDR3aa: CASSLDSKNIQYF
CDR3nt: TGTGCCAGCAGCTTAGACAGTAAAAACATTCAGTACTTC

abundance: NA
d_gene: NA
j_gene: TRBJ2-6
v_gene: TRBV5-5
CDR3aa: CASRGPTSGANVLTF
CDR3nt: TGTGCCAGCCGCGGACCGACGTCTGGGGCCAACGTCCTGACTTTC

abundance: many
d_gene: TRBD1
j_gene: TRBJ1-2
v_gene: TRBV7-2
CDR3aa: CASSLFFPGQGSSNYGYTF
CDR3nt: TGTGCCAGCAGCTTATTTTTTCCAGGACAGGGATCGTCTAACTATGGCTACACCTTC

abundance: NA
d_gene: NA
j_gene: TRBJ2-1
v_gene: TRBV7-6
CDR3aa: CASSFGTVYEQFF
CDR3nt: TGTGCCAGCAGCTTCGGGACGGTCTATGAGCAGTTCTTC

abundance: few
d_gene: NA
j_gene: TRBJ2-5
v_gene: TRBV4-1
CDR3aa: CASSQDNEETQYF
CDR3nt: TGCGCCAGCAGCCAAGATAACGAAGAGACCCAGTACTTC

abundance: NA
d_gene: NA
j_gene: TRBJ2-5
v_gene: TRBV28
CDR3aa: CASSPEVTLKETQYF
CDR3nt: TGTGCCAGCAGCCCGGAGGTTACTCTTAAAGAGACCCAGTACTTC

abundance: NA
d_gene: TRBD1
j_gene: TRBJ1-2
v_gene: TRBV7-6
CDR3aa: CASSLEEGQGVSNYGYTF
CDR3nt: TGTGCCAGCAGCTTAGAAGAGGGACAGGGAGTTTCTAACTATGGCTACACCTTC

abundance: few
d_gene: TRBD1
j_gene: TRBJ1-1
v_gene: TRBV6-2/TRBV6-3
CDR3aa: CASRRVGGVTEAFF
CDR3nt: TGTGCCAGCAGACGAGTAGGGGGCGTCACTGAAGCTTTCTTT

abundance: NA
d_gene: NA
j_gene: TRBJ1-2
v_gene: TRBV7-6
CDR3aa: CASSLVKGSNYGYTF
CDR3nt: TGTGCCAGCAGCTTAGTAAAGGGGTCTAACTATGGCTACACCTTC

abundance: NA
d_gene: TRBD2
j_gene: TRBJ2-1
v_gene: TRBV27
CDR3aa: CASTSRGGAGNEQFF
CDR3nt: TGTGCCAGTACCTCCCGCGGGGGGGCGGGGAATGAGCAGTTCTTC

abundance: NA
d_gene: NA
j_gene: TRBJ1-2
v_gene: TRBV13
CDR3aa: CASSSGTQDDGYTF
CDR3nt: TGTGCCAGCAGCTCCGGGACCCAGGACGATGGCTACACCTTC

abundance: NA
d_gene: TRBD2
j_gene: TRBJ2-7
v_gene: TRBV12-3/TRBV12-4
CDR3aa: CASSPIVPSGGYPYEQYF
CDR3nt: TGTGCCAGCAGTCCTATCGTACCTAGCGGGGGTTACCCCTACGAGCAGTACTTC

abundance: many
d_gene: NA
j_gene: TRBJ1-1
v_gene: TRBV19
CDR3aa: CASSIEGQGLTEAFF
CDR3nt: TGTGCCAGTAGTATTGAGGGCCAGGGGTTGACTGAAGCTTTCTTT

abundance: NA
d_gene: NA
j_gene: TRBJ1-1
v_gene: TRBV29-1
CDR3aa: CSVGQGNTEAFF
CDR3nt: TGCAGCGTTGGGCAGGGGAACACTGAAGCTTTCTTT

abundance: once
d_gene: TRBD1
j_gene: TRBJ2-7
v_gene: TRBV28
CDR3aa: CASSFTGTGDEQYF
CDR3nt: TGTGCCAGCAGTTTTACCGGGACAGGGGACGAGCAGTACTTC

abundance: NA
d_gene: NA
j_gene: TRBJ1-2
v_gene: TRBV6-1
CDR3aa: CASIARTYGYTF
CDR3nt: TGTGCCAGCATCGCACGTACCTATGGCTACACCTTC

abundance: NA
d_gene: TRBD1
j_gene: TRBJ2-7
v_gene: TRBV5-4
CDR3aa: CASGTGGEEQYF
CDR3nt: TGTGCCAGCGGGACAGGGGGAGAGGAGCAGTACTTC

abundance: many
d_gene: NA
j_gene: TRBJ2-3
v_gene: TRBV7-2
CDR3aa: CASSPWGAADTQYF
CDR3nt: TGTGCCAGCTCCCCTTGGGGGGCAGCAGATACGCAGTATTTT

abundance: NA
d_gene: NA
j_gene: TRBJ1-1
v_gene: TRBV29-1
CDR3aa: CSVSPNTEAFF
CDR3nt: TGCAGCGTTTCTCCCAACACTGAAGCTTTCTTT

abundance: NA
d_gene: TRBD1
j_gene: TRBJ1-4
v_gene: TRBV20-1
CDR3aa: CSAGTDSEKLFF
CDR3nt: TGCAGTGCTGGGACAGACTCTGAAAAACTGTTTTTT

abundance: NA
d_gene: TRBD1
j_gene: TRBJ1-6
v_gene: TRBV11-2
CDR3aa: CASSLNWDRLNSPLHF
CDR3nt: TGTGCCAGCAGCTTAAATTGGGACAGACTTAATTCACCCCTCCACTTT

abundance: NA
d_gene: TRBD2
j_gene: TRBJ2-1
v_gene: TRBV6-2/TRBV6-3
CDR3aa: CASSYVNLHRGGRDEQFF
CDR3nt: TGTGCCAGCAGTTACGTCAACCTCCACCGGGGGGGCCGGGATGAGCAGTTCTTC

abundance: NA
d_gene: NA
j_gene: TRBJ1-2
v_gene: TRBV12-3/TRBV12-4
CDR3aa: CASSFGRVYGYTF
CDR3nt: TGTGCCAGCAGTTTCGGCAGGGTGTATGGCTACACCTTC

abundance: NA
d_gene: NA
j_gene: TRBJ1-3
v_gene: TRBV20-1
CDR3aa: CSARDGLDLTATIYF
CDR3nt: TGCAGTGCTAGAGATGGATTAGACCTTACGGCCACCATATATTTT

abundance: NA
d_gene: NA
j_gene: TRBJ2-1
v_gene: TRBV11-2
CDR3aa: CASSLISLDNEQFF
CDR3nt: TGTGCCAGCAGCTTAATCAGTCTGGACAATGAGCAGTTCTTC

abundance: NA
d_gene: TRBD1
j_gene: TRBJ2-2
v_gene: TRBV9
CDR3aa: CASRAVQGALSTGELFF
CDR3nt: TGTGCCAGCAGGGCGGTCCAGGGGGCGTTGAGCACCGGGGAGCTGTTTTTT

abundance: few
d_gene: NA
j_gene: TRBJ1-1
v_gene: TRBV19
CDR3aa: CASSPQPWDEAFF
CDR3nt: TGTGCCAGTAGTCCACAACCCTGGGATGAAGCTTTCTTT

abundance: many
d_gene: NA
j_gene: TRBJ2-7
v_gene: TRBV7-6
CDR3aa: CASSLGLPSEQYF
CDR3nt: TGTGCCAGCAGCTTGGGCCTACCTAGCGAGCAGTACTTC